The rows below give T cell receptor beta chains drawn from one sample of a study of cytomegalovirus exposure and HLA in healthy donors. Some clones are missing from TCRdb's copy, which holds only in-frame ones; the method was immunoSEQ multiplex PCR. The sample features around 100,000 clones, with around 0.6% in its top ten. Sequences were obtained from PBMCs. All receptors come from a man aged 45-60 years in good health and CMV-seronegative. CDR3s include the opening cysteine and the closing phenylalanine or tryptophan. A D gene is named only where the DNA matches it firmly.

d_gene,j_gene,v_gene,CDR3nt,CDR3aa
.,TRBJ2-5,TRBV15,TGTGCCACCAGCAGAAGTTCTAGCCAAGAGACCCAGTACTTC,CATSRSSSQETQYF
.,TRBJ2-1,TRBV2,TGTGCCAGCAGCCACCGGGTTAGCGCCGACTCCTACAATGAGCAGTTCTTC,CASSHRVSADSYNEQFF
TRBD1,TRBJ1-1,TRBV2,TGTGCCAGCAGTATTCGACAGGGGGCTACCACTGAAGCTTTCTTT,CASSIRQGATTEAFF
.,TRBJ2-2,TRBV4-2,TGTGCCAGCAGCCCCCCGGTATGGGCGACCGGGGAGCTGTTTTTT,CASSPPVWATGELFF
.,TRBJ1-1,TRBV19,TGTGCCAGTAAGGATACAGAGAACACTGAAGCTTTCTTT,CASKDTENTEAFF
TRBD2,TRBJ2-3,TRBV5-1,TGCGCCAGCAGCTCCGGGACTAGCGGCGATACGCAGTATTTT,CASSSGTSGDTQYF
.,TRBJ2-7,TRBV15,TGTGCCACCAGCCGGGGGGAGGGGGGTCCCCCCTACGAGCAGTACTTC,CATSRGEGGPPYEQYF
TRBD1,TRBJ2-7,TRBV6-1,TGTGCCAGCAGTGGCGGGACAGGTACTTACGAGCAGTACTTC,CASSGGTGTYEQYF
.,TRBJ2-7,TRBV5-6,TGTGCCAGCAGCTTGGTGGCAGACCCGGGGTACGAGCAGTACTTC,CASSLVADPGYEQYF
TRBD1,TRBJ1-1,TRBV7-2,TGTGCCAGCAGCTTAGTTAGGCAGGGGGGCACTGAAGCTTTCTTT,CASSLVRQGGTEAFF
.,TRBJ1-4,TRBV29-1,TGCAGCGTTGGGTATGGGGCAGGGTCTAATGAAAAACTGTTTTTT,CSVGYGAGSNEKLFF
TRBD1,TRBJ2-3,TRBV5-1,TGCGCCAGCAGTACCCGGGACAGCAACACAGATACGCAGTATTTT,CASSTRDSNTDTQYF
.,TRBJ1-2,TRBV19,TGTGCCAGTAGTGTATCCGGGACACTAGCTAACTATGGCTACACCTTC,CASSVSGTLANYGYTF
.,TRBJ1-6,TRBV5-4,TGTGCCAGCAGCCGGGGGTCAATTTCAGGGACGGGGCGCTCACCCCTCCACTTT,CASSRGSISGTGRSPLHF
TRBD2,TRBJ2-1,TRBV7-3,TGTGCCAGCAGCTTACGGACTAGCGGGAGCTCTGAGCAGTTCTTC,CASSLRTSGSSEQFF
TRBD1,TRBJ2-1,TRBV9,TGTGCCAGCGGAGAGGGGGCCACCTACAATGAGCAGTTCTTC,CASGEGATYNEQFF
.,TRBJ2-1,TRBV9,TGTGCCAGCAGCGTGAAAGGGGTCTCCTACAATGAGCAGTTCTTC,CASSVKGVSYNEQFF
.,TRBJ1-1,TRBV6-4,TGTGCCAGCAGTGTAGAGGAGTACACTGAAGCTTTCTTT,CASSVEEYTEAFF
.,TRBJ1-1,TRBV29-1,TGCAGCGTTGAGGTCCAGGGTGGAGGGACTGAAGCTTTCTTT,CSVEVQGGGTEAFF
TRBD1,TRBJ2-1,TRBV6-1,TGTGCCAGCAGTGAAGAGGGACAGCTCTACAATGAGCAGTTCTTC,CASSEEGQLYNEQFF
.,TRBJ2-7,TRBV7-8,TGTGCCAGCAGCCACAGGGAATCTTACGAGCAGTACTTC,CASSHRESYEQYF
.,TRBJ2-2,TRBV6-1,TGTGCCAGCAACTTCTGGACAGCGAACACCGGGGAGCTGTTTTTT,CASNFWTANTGELFF
TRBD1,TRBJ2-5,TRBV5-6,TGTGCCAGCAGCAGGACAGGGACCCAAGAGACCCAGTACTTC,CASSRTGTQETQYF
TRBD1,TRBJ1-2,TRBV6-5,TGTGCCAGCAGGAACGACAGGGTGGATGGCTACACCTTC,CASRNDRVDGYTF
.,TRBJ1-2,TRBV5-6,TGTGCCAGCAGCTTGGGGTCAGTAACGAACTATGGCTACACCTTC,CASSLGSVTNYGYTF
.,TRBJ1-2,TRBV18,TGTGCCAGCTCACTACTGGGGCAGGACGCAAAGACCTATGGCTACACCTTC,CASSLLGQDAKTYGYTF
.,TRBJ1-6,TRBV2,TGTGCCACCACGCTAGGGCCCGGGGGGGACTCCTATAATTCACCCCTCCACTTT,CATTLGPGGDSYNSPLHF
.,TRBJ2-1,TRBV6-1,TGTGCCAGCAGTAGCCCCGGGGGTAACAATGAGCAGTTCTTC,CASSSPGGNNEQFF
.,TRBJ1-1,TRBV29-1,TGCAGCGTCTCAAGGGGGAAAACTGAAGATTTCTTT,CSVSRGKTEDFF
TRBD1,TRBJ1-5,TRBV4-3,TGCGCCAGCAGCCAAGAGGTGGGACAGGGAAATCAGCCCCAGCATTTT,CASSQEVGQGNQPQHF
.,TRBJ1-3,TRBV5-1,TGCGCCAGCAGCTTTGACAGGCCCTCTGGAAACACCATATATTTT,CASSFDRPSGNTIYF
.,TRBJ2-3,TRBV9,TGTGCCAGCAGCCTTATTTCTAGCACAGATACGCAGTATTTT,CASSLISSTDTQYF
.,TRBJ2-5,TRBV5-1,TGCGCCAGCCGAAGCGGGTCGGGGCAAGAGACCCAGTACTTC,CASRSGSGQETQYF
TRBD2,TRBJ2-1,TRBV19,TGTGCCAGTAGTATCGGACAGGGACTAGCGGGAGCAAATGAGCAGTTCTTC,CASSIGQGLAGANEQFF
.,TRBJ1-1,TRBV10-3,TGTGCCATCAGTTGGAACACAGGGCGCGCAGCTTTCTTT,CAISWNTGRAAFF
.,TRBJ1-4,TRBV5-1,TGCGCCAGCAGCTCCCAGGGTGGGGTATGGGAAAAACTGTTTTTT,CASSSQGGVWEKLFF
.,TRBJ1-1,TRBV5-8,TGTGCCAGCAGTATGGAGGTGGTTACCGCCGCTTTCTTT,CASSMEVVTAAFF
.,TRBJ2-1,TRBV20-1,TGCAGTGCTGCCAGGAGGGGTGAGCAGTTCTTC,CSAARRGEQFF
.,TRBJ1-3,TRBV7-9,TGTGCCAGCAGCTTAGTCTGGGGAGGCTCTGGAAACACCATATATTTT,CASSLVWGGSGNTIYF
TRBD2,TRBJ2-3,TRBV5-8,TGTGCCAGCAGCTTGGAACTAGCGGGGGGCACAGATACGCAGTATTTT,CASSLELAGGTDTQYF